A selection of T cell receptor beta chains follows, all from one sample in a study of control samples from healthy donors and cancer patients. TCRdb keeps only in-frame clones here, not all; method: immunoSEQ multiplex PCR. The sample contains approximately 220,000 clones, over 90% of which appear only once. The sequencing sample was made of blood. These receptors all stem from a man aged 50 to 59 in good health. The conserved cysteine and the conserved F or W are not part of the CDR3 here.

cdr3_length: 12; v_call: TRBV7-8; j_call: TRBJ1-5; cdr3_aa: ASSVRWGNQPQH
cdr3_length: 11; v_call: TRBV28; j_call: TRBJ2-1; cdr3_aa: ASSQGGPSEQF
cdr3_length: 12; v_call: TRBV30; j_call: TRBJ2-7; cdr3_aa: AWSVGGSGYEQY
cdr3_length: 11; v_call: TRBV6-5; j_call: TRBJ1-2; cdr3_aa: ASSYGALYGYT
cdr3_length: 10; v_call: TRBV28; j_call: TRBJ2-1; cdr3_aa: ASSLSGGEQF
cdr3_length: 14; v_call: TRBV7-9; j_call: TRBJ1-6; cdr3_aa: ASSLPTGLPNSPLH
cdr3_length: 13; v_call: TRBV7-2; j_call: TRBJ1-1; cdr3_aa: ASSLPIRGDTEAF
cdr3_length: 15; v_call: TRBV10-2; j_call: TRBJ2-5; cdr3_aa: ASSVSREGPLGETQY
cdr3_length: 13; v_call: TRBV6-1; j_call: TRBJ1-2; cdr3_aa: ASSEAGLKGYGYT
cdr3_length: 10; v_call: TRBV25-1; j_call: TRBJ1-2; cdr3_aa: ASSETYYGYT
cdr3_length: 13; v_call: TRBV19; j_call: TRBJ1-2; cdr3_aa: ASSPDRGNSYGYT
cdr3_length: 10; v_call: TRBV5-4; j_call: TRBJ1-2; cdr3_aa: ASSLGVGGYT
cdr3_length: 12; v_call: TRBV7-9; j_call: TRBJ1-1; cdr3_aa: ASSTTGVGTEAF
cdr3_length: 13; v_call: TRBV19; j_call: TRBJ2-2; cdr3_aa: ASSDTGEATGELF
cdr3_length: 10; v_call: TRBV11-3; j_call: TRBJ2-1; cdr3_aa: ASSSNGDEQF
cdr3_length: 13; v_call: TRBV19; j_call: TRBJ1-3; cdr3_aa: ASSWGVLSGNTIY
cdr3_length: 11; v_call: TRBV7-7; j_call: TRBJ2-1; cdr3_aa: ASSLAGVNEQF